The 23 T cell receptor beta chains below come from one sample, sequenced in a study of cytomegalovirus exposure and HLA in healthy donors. Clones were sequenced by immunoSEQ multiplex PCR, and TCRdb holds only the in-frame ones, with some missing. Among approximately 57,000 clones listed, just over 90% were seen once. The sequenced material came from PBMCs. Receptor source: a woman younger than 35 in good health and CMV-seronegative.

The rearrangement uses TRBV11-2 and TRBJ2-1; D is possibly TRBD2 (6 bases). The CDR3 has 15 residues. With 5 bases removed from V and 5 bases from J, the gap between germline ends came to 16 bases. Germline assignment: CDR1 SGHAT and CDR2 FQNNGV. For the CDR3, the DNA is TGTGCCAGCAGCGCAATCCAGCGGGTCCACAATGAGCAGTTCTTC. Amino acid sequence: CASSAIQRVHNEQFF.

The CDR3 is CASSDSAAGGDEQFF. The CDR3 DNA sequence: TGTGCCAGCAGTGACTCGGCCGCGGGAGGGGATGAGCAGTTCTTC. This chain links TRBV6-4 with TRBJ2-1; TRBD2 aligns across 9 bases. Germline values: CDR1 MRHNA, CDR2 SNTAGT. The CDR3 has 15 residues. V lost 0 bases, J lost 8 bases, and 5 bases stayed unmatched.

As regards this clone: The germline gene is not matched at one end of the junction; a read error may be the cause. This sequence joins TRBV2 and TRBJ1-5; 8 bases are shared with TRBD1. CDR1 is SNHLY, CDR2 FYNNEI, per germline. The CDR3 is 13 residues long. CDR3 sequence (DNA): TGTGCCAGCAGTGATCTCGGACAGGGTGAAGTAGATTTT. Residues: CASSDLGQGEVDF.

The chain links TRBV21-1 to TRBJ2-7; TRBD2 is the table's D call and was not checked against the DNA. TRBV21-1 is assigned pseudogene status. This CDR3 has 17 residues. CDR3 amino acids: CASSPGLAGVGPYEQYV. In DNA form, the CDR3 reads TGTGCCAGCAGCCCGGGACTAGCGGGCGTGGGCCCCTACGAGCAGTACGTC.

The chain combines TRBV4-1 with TRBJ2-4; TRBD1 agrees at 10 bases. This CDR3 comprises 18 residues. CDR1 MGHRA and CDR2 YSYEKL come from the germline V gene. Germline trimming cut 0 bases from V and 1 base from J; bases unmatched to any gene: 6. The CDR3 spells CASSQDRGTGDAKNIQYF. The DNA for the CDR3 is TGCGCCAGCAGCCAAGATAGGGGGACAGGGGATGCCAAAAACATTCAGTACTTC.

J is TRBJ1-3 and V is TRBV15; no firm D call. Trimming removed 0 bases at V and 6 bases at J, with 6 bases between. The germline V gene has CDR1 LNHNV and CDR2 YYDKDF (reference sequence). This CDR3 is built from 13 residues. The CDR3 sequence is CATSRDRENTIYF. The CDR3 coding sequence is TGTGCCACCAGCAGAGATCGGGAAAACACCATATATTTT. Full variable domain (remainder filled in from reference TRBV15 and TRBJ1-3): DAMVIQNPRYQVTQFGKPVTLSCSQTLNHNVMYWYQQKSSQAPKLLFHYYDKDFNNEADTPDNFQSRRPNTSFCFLDIRSPGLGDTAMYLCATSRDRENTIYFGEGSWLTVV.

This chain connects TRBV12-5 to TRBJ1-5; D possibly corresponds to TRBD1 (6 bases). The V and J ends lost 0 bases and 0 bases respectively, with 15 bases between them. This CDR3 region has 18 residues. The V gene's germline CDR1 is LGHNT and CDR2 FRNRAP. As DNA, the CDR3 is TGTGCTAGTGGTTTGGTCGGCGGGGGGCTGATTAGCAATCAGCCCCAGCATTTT. Encoded protein: CASGLVGGGLISNQPQHF.

V is TRBV6-1 and J is TRBJ2-7; weak D call: TRBD1 (6 bases). Germline lookup yields CDR1 MNHNS and CDR2 SASEGT. V was pared by 2 bases and J by 2 bases, with 7 bases between. The CDR3 covers 13 residues. CDR3 in amino acids: CASSEWGPYEQYF. CDR3 sequence (DNA): TGTGCCAGCAGTGAATGGGGGCCCTACGAGCAGTACTTC.

The genes are TRBV9 and TRBJ1-2, with 7 bases aligning to TRBD1. CDR1 and CDR2 (germline): SGDLS, YYNGEE. CDR3 length: 15 amino acids. Unmatched junction bases numbered 13, after V lost 3 bases and J lost 8 bases. CDR3 region: CASSGTGDWSLGYTF. The CDR3 DNA is TGTGCCAGCAGCGGTACAGGGGATTGGTCCTTAGGCTACACCTTC.

Only one count was recorded for this clone. The chain recombines TRBV27 with TRBJ1-5; perhaps TRBD1 as D (6 bases). Trimming stripped 3 bases from V and 8 bases from J, with 17 bases between. Germline V gene lookup returns CDR1 MNHEY and CDR2 SMNVEV (reference sequence). This CDR3 has 15 residues. This CDR3 is CASSLGQGRIEPQHF. In DNA, the CDR3 is TGTGCCAGCAGTTTGGGGCAGGGGAGAATCGAGCCCCAGCATTTT.

This clone appeared a few times. The rearrangement joins TRBV6-1 to TRBJ1-1; D gene ambiguous. V lost 6 bases and J lost 6, with 8 bases in between. The length of the CDR3 is 11 residues. Germline values: CDR1 MNHNS, CDR2 SASEGT. CDR3 sequence (DNA): TGTGCCAGCAGCGCCCAGGCTGAAGCTTTCTTT. Translation gives CASSAQAEAFF.

This rearrangement joins TRBV7-2 to TRBJ2-1, with D possibly TRBD2 on 5 matching bases. V shed 2 bases and J shed 4 bases, with 9 bases lying between them. This CDR3 has 14 residues. Germline loops: CDR1 SGHTA, CDR2 FQGNSA. CDR3 nucleotides: TGTGCCAGCAGCTTATATACGGGGTACAATGAGCAGTTCTTC. It specifies CASSLYTGYNEQFF. Based on the CDR3 plus reference TRBV7-2 and TRBJ2-1, the full variable domain is GAGVSQSPSNKVTEKGKDVELRCDPISGHTALYWYRQSLGQGLEFLIYFQGNSAPDKSGLPSDRFSAERTGGSVSTLTIQRTQQEDSAVYLCASSLYTGYNEQFFGPGTRLTVL.

V and J are TRBV5-1 and TRBJ1-3; D gene uncertain. V was cut by 5 bases and J by 2 bases, with 8 bases left in between. CDR3 length: 13 residues. Germline CDR1 reads SGHRS; CDR2 reads YFSETQ. As DNA, the CDR3 is TGCGCCAGCAGTTTACACCCTGGAAACACCATATATTTT. This encodes CASSLHPGNTIYF.

The rearrangement joins TRBV2 to TRBJ2-5; D might be TRBD1 (5 bases). The germline CDR1 and CDR2 sequences are SNHLY and FYNNEI. The CDR3 consists of 13 residues. V lost 5 bases and J lost 3, with 10 bases in between. In DNA form, the CDR3 reads TGTGCCAGCAGTTGGGGCAGGAAAGAGACCCAGTACTTC. Its translation is CASSWGRKETQYF.

This sequence joins TRBV30 and TRBJ1-1, with TRBD1 matching 7 bases. V shed 0 bases, J shed 5 bases, and the junction held 9 bases outside the gene matches. CDR1 and CDR2 (germline): GTSNPN, SVGIG (reference sequence). This CDR3 has 15 residues. CDR3 in amino acids: CAWSVSRGPGTEAFF. CDR3 coding DNA: TGTGCCTGGAGTGTATCGAGGGGGCCGGGAACTGAAGCTTTCTTT.

The genes are TRBV5-1 and TRBJ1-1; TRBD1 might be the D (5 bases). This CDR3 region has 16 residues. In germline, CDR1 is SGHRS, CDR2 YFSETQ. Trimming left V 3 bases short and J 0 bases short, with 15 bases between. In DNA form, the CDR3 reads TGCGCCAGCAGCTCGCCAGCAGGGCTGCTGAACACTGAAGCTTTCTTT. The encoded protein is CASSSPAGLLNTEAFF.

The rearrangement links TRBV10-3 to TRBJ2-4; TRBD2 aligns across 8 bases. Germline values: CDR1 ENHRY, CDR2 SYGVKD. V trimming: 2 bases; J trimming: 8 bases; junction bases outside the gene matches: 8. There are 15 residues in the CDR3. Here the CDR3 DNA reads TGTGCCATCAGTGAGCGGGAGGGCCCGAGAGACATTCAGTACTTC. It translates to CAISEREGPRDIQYF.

The chain recombines TRBV4-1 with TRBJ1-4; weak D call: TRBD1 (6 bases). Trimming removed 5 bases at V and 7 bases at J, with 17 bases between. The V gene's germline CDR1 is MGHRA and CDR2 YSYEKL. The CDR3 contains 15 residues. DNA for the CDR3: TGCGCCAGCAGCGTAGAACAGGGCTGGGGTGAAAAACTGTTTTTT. Protein: CASSVEQGWGEKLFF.

This chain connects TRBV15 to TRBJ1-1; 10 nucleotides agree with TRBD1. V shed 5 bases, J shed 5 bases, and the junction held 8 bases outside the gene matches. Germline-derived CDR1 and CDR2 are LNHNV and YYDKDF (reference sequence). The CDR3 runs to 15 residues. The CDR3 region is CATSGGTGEKTEAFF. CDR3 nucleotide sequence: TGTGCCACCAGCGGAGGGACAGGGGAGAAGACTGAAGCTTTCTTT.

The rearrangement uses TRBV27 and TRBJ2-7; 8 bases are a match to TRBD1. The CDR3 consists of 14 residues. Germline-derived CDR1 and CDR2 are MNHEY and SMNVEV (reference sequence). Losses at the gene ends were 6 bases for V and 1 base for J; bases not matched to a gene: 5. The CDR3 sequence is CASRDRATSYEQYV. The CDR3 bases are TGTGCCAGCAGGGACAGGGCCACTTCCTACGAGCAGTACGTC.

J is TRBJ1-1 and V is TRBV7-2; D may be TRBD1 (5 bases). The germline V and J ends were trimmed by 6 bases and 1 base, with 18 bases remaining between them. The length of the CDR3 is 16 residues. Germline V gene lookup returns CDR1 SGHTA and CDR2 FQGNSA. The CDR3 sequence: CASRSTPGIGNTEAFF. Written as DNA, the CDR3 is TGTGCCAGCAGATCGACGCCAGGGATTGGGAACACTGAAGCTTTCTTT.

The chain couples TRBV7-2 to TRBJ2-1; 14 bases are a match to TRBD2. The CDR3 totals 14 residues. The J segment lost 8 bases and the V segment lost 6 bases, leaving 3 bases of the junction unmatched. Germline V lookup: CDR1 SGHTA, CDR2 FQGNSA. Here the CDR3 reads CASRPGLAGDEQFF. CDR3 nucleotides: TGTGCCAGCAGACCGGGACTAGCGGGAGATGAGCAGTTCTTC.

The genes are TRBV27 and TRBJ1-1, with TRBD1 identical over 9 bases. Germline assignment: CDR1 MNHEY and CDR2 SMNVEV (reference sequence). The J segment lost 8 bases and the V segment lost 5 bases, leaving 9 bases of the junction unmatched. This CDR3 comprises 14 residues. The CDR3 sequence is CASSPEQGAGEAFF. Here the CDR3 DNA reads TGTGCCAGCAGTCCAGAACAGGGGGCAGGGGAAGCTTTCTTT.